This TCR beta chain emerged from a study of radiation and T cells in renal cell carcinoma. Study-wide findings and caveats: Top tumor clonotypes rose in blood 2 weeks post-radiation, then contracted.

With respect to this clone: The target antigen is unknown.

Trimming took 1 base from V and 0 from J, leaving 13 bases between them. CDR1 LNHDA and CDR2 SQIVND come from the germline V gene (reference sequence). The CDR3 has 16 amino acids. Time point reported: baseline pretreatment blood. Regarding treatment: 15 Gy SBRT to primary tumor, nephrectomy 4 weeks later. Clear cell pathology was present in this patient's renal cell carcinoma. Method: immunoSEQ multiplex PCR; TCRdb's copy keeps in-frame clones and lacks some. This sample yields about 49,000 clones, of which roughly 84% are seen a single time; 30% to 35% belongs to the top ten. The clonotype originates from a woman in her sixties or seventies with renal cell carcinoma. The chain has TRBV19 and TRBJ2-7; TRBD2 is a possible D gene (5 bases). The sequenced sample was blood, obtained from a patient whose treatment included radiotherapy and nephrectomy. This CDR3 is CASSIGNSGSSYEQYF. CDR3 DNA: TGTGCCAGTAGTATAGGAAACAGCGGAAGCTCCTACGAGCAGTACTTC.